This T cell receptor beta chain is drawn from a study of blood T cell repertoires in COVID-19. Study overall: Recovery meant two consecutive negative NP/OP PCR tests, professional clearance, or resolved symptoms.

V was clipped by 2 bases and J by 4 bases, with 23 bases between them. CDR1 and CDR2 (germline): MGHRA, YSYEKL. This CDR3 has 18 residues. Researchers sorted participants into cohorts using their self-reported clinical history. TCRdb's table, derived via immunoSEQ multiplex PCR, lists solely in-frame clones and lacks some. Altogether some 200,000 clones are present, roughly 91% being singletons, with the ten largest covering roughly 7.2%. The sequenced material came from PBMCs or T cells enriched from blood (not recorded which). The chain is built from TRBV4-1 and TRBJ1-2; D may be TRBD1 (6 bases). This receptor was obtained from a man between 25 and 39 years old in a cohort exposed to, infected with or recovered from COVID-19 (not recorded which). Here the CDR3 reads CASSQWGLRQSTGYGYTF. In nucleotides, the CDR3 is TGCGCCAGCAGCCAATGGGGGCTCCGACAGAGTACCGGCTATGGCTACACCTTC.